These T cell receptor beta chains were read from a single sample in a study of blood T cell repertoires in COVID-19. TCRdb's table, derived via immunoSEQ multiplex PCR, lists solely in-frame clones and lacks some. The sample shows 70,000 to 100,000 clones, 86% of them seen only once. Sequencing input: peripheral blood. The receptors come from a man older than 75 with active or convalescent COVID-19. CDR3s include the opening cysteine and the closing phenylalanine or tryptophan. A D gene is named only where the DNA matches it firmly. A row's size may be missing; if present it is once, few, many or a size class.

v_gene: TRBV2
abundance: NA
j_gene: TRBJ1-2
d_gene: NA
len: 15
CDR3aa: CASSGSHRDFGGYTF
CDR3nt: TGTGCCAGCAGTGGCAGTCACCGGGACTTTGGGGGCTACACCTTC

v_gene: TRBV11-2
abundance: NA
j_gene: TRBJ2-1
d_gene: TRBD2
len: 16
CDR3aa: CASSGMGLAGYNEQFF
CDR3nt: TGTGCCAGCAGCGGGATGGGACTAGCGGGATACAATGAGCAGTTCTTC

v_gene: TRBV11-2
abundance: NA
j_gene: TRBJ2-7
d_gene: TRBD2
len: 17
CDR3aa: CASSRSLASGGTYEQYF
CDR3nt: TGTGCCAGCAGCCGGTCTTTGGCTAGCGGAGGGACCTACGAGCAGTACTTC

v_gene: TRBV3-1/TRBV3-2
abundance: NA
j_gene: TRBJ2-1
d_gene: TRBD2
len: 17
CDR3aa: CASSPRTSGSLSDEQFF
CDR3nt: TGTGCCAGCAGCCCACGGACTAGCGGGAGTCTTAGTGATGAGCAGTTCTTC

v_gene: TRBV7-2
abundance: NA
j_gene: TRBJ2-3
d_gene: TRBD2
len: 17
CDR3aa: CASSYYGLAGGADTQYF
CDR3nt: TGTGCCAGCAGCTACTACGGACTAGCGGGAGGGGCAGATACGCAGTATTTT

v_gene: TRBV6-5
abundance: NA
j_gene: TRBJ2-5
d_gene: NA
len: 14
CDR3aa: CASSYGTPQETQYF
CDR3nt: TGTGCCAGCAGTTACGGGACACCACAAGAGACCCAGTACTTC

v_gene: TRBV7-2
abundance: few
j_gene: TRBJ2-7
d_gene: TRBD1
len: 16
CDR3aa: CASSRTGQAYGYEQYF
CDR3nt: TGTGCCAGCAGCCGCACAGGACAGGCCTACGGATACGAGCAGTACTTC

v_gene: TRBV3-1/TRBV3-2
abundance: NA
j_gene: TRBJ1-5
d_gene: NA
len: 14
CDR3aa: CASSQVGGYQPQHF
CDR3nt: TGTGCCAGCAGCCAAGTAGGAGGCTATCAGCCCCAGCATTTT

v_gene: TRBV10-3
abundance: few
j_gene: TRBJ2-7
d_gene: TRBD2
len: 15
CDR3aa: CANGLAGVFFYEQYF
CDR3nt: TGTGCCAACGGACTAGCGGGAGTTTTTTTCTACGAGCAGTACTTC

v_gene: TRBV7-3
abundance: NA
j_gene: TRBJ2-1
d_gene: TRBD2
len: 16
CDR3aa: CASSPLTSGSFDEQFF
CDR3nt: TGTGCCAGCAGCCCCCTGACTAGCGGGAGTTTCGATGAGCAGTTCTTC

v_gene: TRBV7-8
abundance: NA
j_gene: TRBJ2-1
d_gene: NA
len: 17
CDR3aa: CASSSDRRIGLSYEQFF
CDR3nt: TGTGCCAGCAGCTCCGACAGGCGTATTGGACTTAGTTATGAGCAGTTCTTC

v_gene: TRBV12-5
abundance: NA
j_gene: TRBJ2-7
d_gene: NA
len: 15
CDR3aa: CASGLVLHPPYEQYF
CDR3nt: TGTGCTAGTGGTTTGGTACTCCACCCCCCGTACGAGCAGTACTTC

v_gene: TRBV2
abundance: NA
j_gene: TRBJ1-1
d_gene: NA
len: 13
CDR3aa: CASSVQVNTEAFF
CDR3nt: TGTGCCAGCAGTGTACAGGTGAACACTGAAGCTTTCTTT

v_gene: TRBV7-3
abundance: NA
j_gene: TRBJ2-2
d_gene: TRBD1
len: 14
CDR3aa: CASSLNRGTGELFF
CDR3nt: TGTGCCAGCAGCCTCAACAGGGGAACCGGGGAGCTGTTTTTT

v_gene: TRBV9
abundance: NA
j_gene: TRBJ2-1
d_gene: NA
len: 14
CDR3aa: CASSVGGMNNEQFF
CDR3nt: TGTGCCAGCAGCGTAGGGGGCATGAACAATGAGCAGTTCTTC

v_gene: TRBV27
abundance: NA
j_gene: TRBJ2-1
d_gene: NA
len: 16
CDR3aa: CASRALAEMGRNEQFF
CDR3nt: TGTGCCAGCAGAGCATTGGCAGAGATGGGCAGGAATGAGCAGTTCTTC

v_gene: TRBV15
abundance: NA
j_gene: TRBJ2-1
d_gene: NA
len: 20
CDR3aa: CATSREKAGTWGSSYNEQFF
CDR3nt: TGTGCCACCAGCAGAGAGAAGGCCGGGACATGGGGGAGCTCCTACAATGAGCAGTTCTTC

v_gene: TRBV18
abundance: NA
j_gene: TRBJ2-7
d_gene: TRBD1
len: 14
CDR3aa: CASSPGTAVGEQYF
CDR3nt: TGTGCCAGCTCACCCGGGACAGCCGTCGGCGAGCAGTACTTC

v_gene: TRBV28
abundance: NA
j_gene: TRBJ2-7
d_gene: TRBD1
len: 15
CDR3aa: CASSYSSGQAYEQYF
CDR3nt: TGTGCCAGCAGTTACTCCTCGGGACAGGCCTACGAGCAGTACTTC

v_gene: TRBV5-3
abundance: NA
j_gene: TRBJ1-1
d_gene: NA
len: 11
CDR3aa: CARSTLGRAFF
CDR3nt: TGTGCCAGAAGCACCCTGGGGAGGGCTTTCTTT

v_gene: TRBV9
abundance: NA
j_gene: TRBJ1-4
d_gene: NA
len: 14
CDR3aa: CANSLEKTNEKLFF
CDR3nt: TGTGCCAACAGCCTGGAGAAGACTAATGAAAAACTGTTTTTT

v_gene: TRBV6-4
abundance: once
j_gene: TRBJ2-2
d_gene: NA
len: 14
CDR3aa: CASRSGHLTGELFF
CDR3nt: TGTGCCAGCAGATCGGGACACCTCACCGGGGAGCTGTTTTTT

v_gene: TRBV5-1
abundance: NA
j_gene: TRBJ1-4
d_gene: NA
len: 15
CDR3aa: CASSLRGTTNEKLFF
CDR3nt: TGCGCCAGCAGTTTGCGGGGTACAACTAATGAAAAACTGTTTTTT

v_gene: TRBV4-3
abundance: NA
j_gene: TRBJ2-3
d_gene: TRBD2
len: 17
CDR3aa: CASSQVTSGGSTDTQYF
CDR3nt: TGCGCCAGCAGCCAAGTCACTAGCGGAGGGAGCACAGATACGCAGTATTTT

v_gene: TRBV6-2/TRBV6-3
abundance: few
j_gene: TRBJ2-1
d_gene: TRBD2
len: 16
CDR3aa: CASSFLAGGLRDEQFF
CDR3nt: TGTGCCAGCAGTTTCCTAGCGGGAGGCTTAAGGGATGAGCAGTTCTTC

v_gene: TRBV10-3
abundance: NA
j_gene: TRBJ2-5
d_gene: TRBD2
len: 15
CDR3aa: CAISSGLAEGKTQYF
CDR3nt: TGTGCCATCAGTTCGGGACTAGCGGAGGGGAAGACCCAGTACTTC

v_gene: TRBV11-2
abundance: NA
j_gene: TRBJ1-2
d_gene: NA
len: 15
CDR3aa: CASSLVAGKNYGYTF
CDR3nt: TGTGCCAGCAGCTTAGTAGCAGGGAAAAACTATGGCTACACCTTC

v_gene: TRBV5-1
abundance: NA
j_gene: TRBJ1-3
d_gene: NA
len: 15
CDR3aa: CASSLDGNSGNTIYF
CDR3nt: TGCGCCAGCAGCTTGGACGGGAACTCTGGAAACACCATATATTTT

v_gene: TRBV7-8
abundance: NA
j_gene: TRBJ1-3
d_gene: NA
len: 14
CDR3aa: CASSLHRHGNTIYF
CDR3nt: TGTGCCAGCAGCCTACACAGACACGGAAACACCATATATTTT

v_gene: TRBV24-1
abundance: NA
j_gene: TRBJ2-1
d_gene: TRBD2
len: 17
CDR3aa: CATSDGTSGRARNEQFF
CDR3nt: TGTGCCACCAGTGATGGGACTAGCGGGAGGGCCCGGAATGAGCAGTTCTTC

v_gene: TRBV10-3
abundance: once
j_gene: TRBJ2-2
d_gene: NA
len: 12
CDR3aa: CAISVSTGELFF
CDR3nt: TGTGCCATCAGTGTGAGCACCGGGGAGCTGTTTTTT

v_gene: TRBV4-1
abundance: NA
j_gene: TRBJ2-1
d_gene: NA
len: 13
CDR3aa: CASSQVQGVELFF
CDR3nt: TGCGCCAGCAGCCAAGTTCAAGGGGTCGAACTGTTCTTC

v_gene: TRBV13
abundance: NA
j_gene: TRBJ1-1
d_gene: NA
len: 15
CDR3aa: CASSTRQGFPTEAFF
CDR3nt: TGTGCCAGCAGCACGCGTCAGGGGTTCCCCACTGAAGCTTTCTTT

v_gene: TRBV28
abundance: NA
j_gene: TRBJ1-1
d_gene: TRBD1
len: 15
CDR3aa: CASSQYRGPVTEAFF
CDR3nt: TGTGCCAGCAGTCAATACAGGGGGCCCGTCACTGAAGCTTTCTTT

v_gene: TRBV30
abundance: NA
j_gene: TRBJ2-5
d_gene: TRBD2
len: 14
CDR3aa: CAFQVGLGRKTQYF
CDR3nt: TGTGCCTTCCAGGTCGGACTAGGGAGGAAGACCCAGTACTTC

v_gene: TRBV7-2
abundance: once
j_gene: TRBJ2-7
d_gene: NA
len: 12
CDR3aa: CASRQQTYEQYF
CDR3nt: TGTGCCAGCAGACAACAGACCTACGAGCAGTACTTC

v_gene: TRBV2
abundance: once
j_gene: TRBJ2-7
d_gene: TRBD1
len: 15
CDR3aa: CASSLDRGPSYEQYF
CDR3nt: TGTGCCAGCAGCCTGGACAGGGGGCCTTCCTACGAGCAGTACTTC

v_gene: TRBV19
abundance: NA
j_gene: TRBJ1-4
d_gene: NA
len: 13
CDR3aa: CASSGSTREKLFF
CDR3nt: TGTGCCAGTAGTGGGTCGACACGGGAAAAACTGTTTTTT

v_gene: TRBV15
abundance: NA
j_gene: TRBJ1-3
d_gene: NA
len: 17
CDR3aa: CATSRGNPIGLENTIYF
CDR3nt: TGTGCCACCAGCAGAGGAAACCCGATTGGACTGGAAAACACCATATATTTT

v_gene: TRBV5-1
abundance: NA
j_gene: TRBJ1-4
d_gene: NA
len: 16
CDR3aa: CASSLVGAPTNEKLFF
CDR3nt: TGCGCCAGCAGCTTGGTGGGAGCCCCAACTAATGAAAAACTGTTTTTT

v_gene: TRBV7-2
abundance: NA
j_gene: TRBJ2-3
d_gene: TRBD2
len: 19
CDR3aa: CASSPGLAGGPGGTDTQYF
CDR3nt: TGTGCCAGCAGCCCCGGACTAGCGGGAGGGCCGGGGGGAACAGATACGCAGTATTTT

v_gene: TRBV19
abundance: NA
j_gene: TRBJ1-5
d_gene: TRBD1
len: 17
CDR3aa: CASSVGRDRGQGQPQHF
CDR3nt: TGTGCCAGTAGTGTCGGGAGGGACAGGGGGCAGGGACAGCCCCAGCATTTT

v_gene: TRBV25-1
abundance: NA
j_gene: TRBJ2-1
d_gene: NA
len: 16
CDR3aa: CASSGVWGQMDNEQFF
CDR3nt: TGTGCCAGCAGCGGAGTCTGGGGACAAATGGACAATGAGCAGTTCTTC